Included here is one T cell receptor beta chain sequence, with context. No antigen is known for it. In the naive CD8 group, cells lacked CD45RO and were positively selected for CCR7, so terminally differentiated effector memory CD45RA+ cells were left out. The junction had 12 bases not matched to a gene; V was cut back by 10 bases and J by 4 bases. The CDR3 has 14 residues. Germline CDR1 LNHNV, CDR2 YYDKDF (reference sequence). Sorted-subset replicate PCRs used 200 ng of genomic DNA. This amount corresponded to 30,000 to 35,000 T cell genomes. Sequencing used immunoSEQ multiplex PCR; TCRdb keeps in-frame clones, though not all of them. The sample lists about 2.1 million clones; roughly 95% were seen once. These data are taken from a study of shared clonotypes between healthy human individuals. Points from the study as a whole: Memory subsets generally showed lower estimated richness than naive subsets. Non-shared clonotypes had lower generation probabilities than those shared by all four donors.

This TCR derives from a man between 18 and 35 years old in good health. Some clones in this sample may be carry-over from other donors' samples. This chain uses TRBV15 with TRBJ1-1; the match to TRBD1 covers 7 bases. Material for sequencing was naive CD8+ T cells from PBMCs. For the CDR3, the DNA is TGTGCCATTGACGACGGACAGGTGGGCACTGAAGCTTTCTTT. It is translated as CAIDDGQVGTEAFF.